This section outlines one T cell receptor (beta chain) sequence together with its context. Its antigen is unidentified. This entry is derived from a study of cytomegalovirus exposure and HLA in healthy donors. Study-level findings and limits: Most TCRs appeared rarely, but some public TCRs recurred in many donors. The study flagged about 150 TCR beta chains as cytomegalovirus-associated.

Some clones are missing from TCRdb's copy, which holds only in-frame ones; the method was immunoSEQ multiplex PCR. The sample holds 100,000 to 150,000 clones, 90% to 96% seen once. Separate from the approximately 700-subject first cohort was the 120-subject validation cohort, to which the donors belonged. The receptor was derived from a man in his late teens or twenties in good health and CMV-seronegative. Material: PBMCs.

CDR3 DNA sequence: TGTGCCAGCAGTCCAGATAGCGGGGCCTACAATGAGCAGTTCTTC. The encoded protein is CASSPDSGAYNEQFF. V usage is TRBV2 and J usage is TRBJ2-1, with TRBD2 identical over 8 bases. The CDR3 length is 15 residues. The V gene's germline CDR1 is SNHLY and CDR2 FYNNEI. V was pared by 5 bases and J by 2 bases, with 5 bases of the junction left unmatched.